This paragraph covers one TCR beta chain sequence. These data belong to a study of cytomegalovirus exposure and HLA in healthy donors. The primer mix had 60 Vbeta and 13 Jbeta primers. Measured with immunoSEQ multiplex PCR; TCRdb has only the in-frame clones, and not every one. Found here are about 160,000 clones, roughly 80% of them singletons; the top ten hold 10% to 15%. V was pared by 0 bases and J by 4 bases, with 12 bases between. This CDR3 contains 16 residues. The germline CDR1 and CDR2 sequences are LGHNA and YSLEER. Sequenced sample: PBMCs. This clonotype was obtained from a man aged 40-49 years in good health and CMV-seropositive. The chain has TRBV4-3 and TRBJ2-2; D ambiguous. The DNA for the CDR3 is TGCGCCAGCAGCCAAGAGGTTAGCTTGGGCACCGGGGAGCTGTTTTTT. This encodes CASSQEVSLGTGELFF.